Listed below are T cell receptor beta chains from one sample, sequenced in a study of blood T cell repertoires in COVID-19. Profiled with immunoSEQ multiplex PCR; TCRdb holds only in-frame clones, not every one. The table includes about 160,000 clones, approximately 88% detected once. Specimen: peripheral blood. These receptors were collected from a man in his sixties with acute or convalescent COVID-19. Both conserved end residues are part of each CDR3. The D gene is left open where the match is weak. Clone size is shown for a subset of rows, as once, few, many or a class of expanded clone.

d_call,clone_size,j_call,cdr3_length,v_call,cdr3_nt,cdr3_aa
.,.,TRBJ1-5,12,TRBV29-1,TGCAGCGTTGGACAGAACGGTCAGCCCCAGCATTTT,CSVGQNGQPQHF
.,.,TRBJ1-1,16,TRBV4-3,TGCGCCAGCAGCCAAGAATCGAACCTGAAGCCCTCTGAAGCTTTCTTT,CASSQESNLKPSEAFF
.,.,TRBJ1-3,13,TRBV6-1,TGTGCCAGCAGTGAAGAAAAGGGGAACACCATATATTTT,CASSEEKGNTIYF
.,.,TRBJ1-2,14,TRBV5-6,TGTGCCAGCAGCTTGGTGGGGGGGACCTATGGCTACACCTTC,CASSLVGGTYGYTF
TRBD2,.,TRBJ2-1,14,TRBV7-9,TGTGCCAGCAGCACTAGCGGGGGGGCCAATGAGCAGTTCTTC,CASSTSGGANEQFF
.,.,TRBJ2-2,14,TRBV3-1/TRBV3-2,TGTGCCAGCAGCCAAGCCGGAGGTGCACGGGAGCTGTTTTTT,CASSQAGGARELFF
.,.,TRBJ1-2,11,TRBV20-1,TGCAGTGCAGCCCAGGGGTATGGCTACACCTTC,CSAAQGYGYTF
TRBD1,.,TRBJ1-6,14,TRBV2,TGTGCCAGCAGTAGGGACAGCGGGAGGTCACCCCTCCACTTT,CASSRDSGRSPLHF
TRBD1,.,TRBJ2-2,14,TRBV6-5,TGTGCCAGCGGGGACAGAATGAACACCGGGGAGCTGTTTTTT,CASGDRMNTGELFF
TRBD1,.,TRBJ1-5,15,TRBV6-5,TGTGCCAGCAGTTACTCTACAGGGGTAGGACAGCCCCAGCATTTT,CASSYSTGVGQPQHF
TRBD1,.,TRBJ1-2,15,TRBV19,TGTGCCAGTAGCCCCTCCGGGACAGGGGGTAGCCGCTACACCTTC,CASSPSGTGGSRYTF
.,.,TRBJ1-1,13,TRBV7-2,TGTGCCAGCAGCTCATACAGGGATACTGAAGCTTTCTTT,CASSSYRDTEAFF
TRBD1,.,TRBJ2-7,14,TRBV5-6,TGTGCCAGCAGCTACGGGACAGGGGTAGGCGAGCAGTACTTC,CASSYGTGVGEQYF
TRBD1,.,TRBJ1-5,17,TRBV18,TGTGCCAGCTCACCACCGGACAGGGGTTCTAGCAATCAGCCCCAGCATTTT,CASSPPDRGSSNQPQHF
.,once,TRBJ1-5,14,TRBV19,TGTGCCAGTAGTAGCATGAGGAGCAATCAGCCCCAGCATTTT,CASSSMRSNQPQHF
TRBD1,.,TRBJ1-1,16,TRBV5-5,TGTGCCAGCAGCTTGGCCGGACAGGGGGCTGACACTGAAGCTTTCTTT,CASSLAGQGADTEAFF
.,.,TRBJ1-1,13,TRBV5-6,TGTGCCAGCAGCCTGGGCAGGGCCACTGAAGCTTTCTTT,CASSLGRATEAFF
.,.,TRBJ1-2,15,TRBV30,TGTGCCTGGAGTGTACCAGGCCCAGCTAACTATGGCTACACCTTC,CAWSVPGPANYGYTF
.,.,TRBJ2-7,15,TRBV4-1,TGCGCCAGCAGCCAAGCCACAGGCCCATCCTACGAGCAGTACTTC,CASSQATGPSYEQYF
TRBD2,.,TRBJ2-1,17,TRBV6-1,TGTGCCAGCAGTGTCCTAGCGGGGGGGAGGTCCTACAATGAGCAGTTCTTC,CASSVLAGGRSYNEQFF
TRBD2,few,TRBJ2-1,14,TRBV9,TGTGCCAGCAGCGGGACTAGCGGATCAAGTGAGCAGTTCTTC,CASSGTSGSSEQFF
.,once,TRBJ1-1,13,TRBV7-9,TGTGCCAGCAGCTTAGCCCCAGGGACTGAAGCTTTCTTT,CASSLAPGTEAFF
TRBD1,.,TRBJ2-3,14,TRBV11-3,TGTGCCAGCAGCTCGATGACGGACAGGGACACGCAGTATTTT,CASSSMTDRDTQYF
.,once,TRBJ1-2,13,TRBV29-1,TGCAGCGTTGATAATAGAGGGAACTATGGCTACACCTTC,CSVDNRGNYGYTF
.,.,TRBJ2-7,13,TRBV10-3,TGTGCCATCAGTTCGGGACAAGCCTACGAGCAGTACTTC,CAISSGQAYEQYF
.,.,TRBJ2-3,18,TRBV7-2,TGTGCCAGCAGCGGACTACCTACGACTAGAACTAGCACAGATACGCAGTATTTT,CASSGLPTTRTSTDTQYF
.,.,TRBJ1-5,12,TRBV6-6,TGTGCCAGCACTATACGGGGTCAGCCCCAGCATTTT,CASTIRGQPQHF
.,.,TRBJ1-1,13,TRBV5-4,TGTGCCAGCAGCTATACAGGGAGCACTGAAGCTTTCTTT,CASSYTGSTEAFF
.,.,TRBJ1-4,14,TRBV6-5,TGTGCCAGCAGGCTTGGGGGGGATAATGAAAAACTGTTTTTT,CASRLGGDNEKLFF
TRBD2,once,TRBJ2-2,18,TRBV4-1,TGCGCCAGCAGCCCTTATTCGAGCGGGGGGCCGAACACCGGGGAGCTGTTTTTT,CASSPYSSGGPNTGELFF
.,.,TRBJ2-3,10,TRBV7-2,TGTGCCAGCAGCTTAGGAGTGCAGTATTTT,CASSLGVQYF
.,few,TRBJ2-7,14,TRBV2,TGTGCCAGCAGTGAACGCAGGGGACCCTACGAGCAGTACTTC,CASSERRGPYEQYF
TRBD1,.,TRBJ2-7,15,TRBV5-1,TGCGCCAGCAGACCGGGACAGGGGGTATCCTACGAGCAGTACTTC,CASRPGQGVSYEQYF
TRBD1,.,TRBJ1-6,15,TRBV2,TGTGCCAGCAGTGAATCGACAGGGAGAAATTCACCCCTCCACTTT,CASSESTGRNSPLHF
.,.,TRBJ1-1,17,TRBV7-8,TGTGCCAGCAGCCCTGGGGGCAGAACCAAAAGGGACACTGAAGCTTTCTTT,CASSPGGRTKRDTEAFF
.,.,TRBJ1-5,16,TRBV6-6,TGTGCCAGCAGCCCTGACACCGCATATAGCAATCAGCCCCAGCATTTT,CASSPDTAYSNQPQHF
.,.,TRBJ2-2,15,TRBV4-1,TGCGCCAGCAGCCATGCGACAGCGAACACCGGGGAGCTGTTTTTT,CASSHATANTGELFF
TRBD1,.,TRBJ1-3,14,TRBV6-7,TGTGCCAGCAGCTGGGACAGGGTGGAGAACACCATATATTTT,CASSWDRVENTIYF
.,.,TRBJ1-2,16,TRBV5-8,TGTGCCAGCAGCTCAGAGGACACCCCCTCTCACTATGGCTACACCTTC,CASSSEDTPSHYGYTF
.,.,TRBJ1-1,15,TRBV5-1,TGCGCCAGCAGCCCGCGGACGGGATCGAACACTGAAGCTTTCTTT,CASSPRTGSNTEAFF
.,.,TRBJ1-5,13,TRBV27,TGTGCCAGCAGTTTAGCAGGGTTTCAGCCCCAGCATTTT,CASSLAGFQPQHF
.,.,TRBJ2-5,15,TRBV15,TGTGCCACCAGCAGAGCCAGAGGCGGCCAAGAGACCCAGTACTTC,CATSRARGGQETQYF
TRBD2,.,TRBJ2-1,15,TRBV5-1,TGCGCCAGCAGTCAGGGTAGGGCGGGGGACAATGAGCAGTTCTTC,CASSQGRAGDNEQFF
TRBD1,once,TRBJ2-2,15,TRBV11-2,TGTGCCAGCAGCTCGTCCGGGACAGGGGCCGGGGAGCTGTTTTTT,CASSSSGTGAGELFF
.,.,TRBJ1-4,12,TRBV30,TGTGCCTTCGGGGGTTTTAATGAAAAACTGTTTTTT,CAFGGFNEKLFF